This T cell receptor beta chain came from a study of human T cells and chemical hapten exposure. On the study more broadly: Patch tests applied 0.01% DPC to the upper back and were scored after 6 days. Yields of TCR per sample differed, chiefly owing to small differences in pooled library volume.

As for time point: patch test 1, 2 weeks after DPC sensitization. Described treatment: therapeutic diphenylcyclopropenone sensitization with weekly scalp DPC. Unfractionated whole blood served as the source for total RNA extraction. With regard to this clonotype: What it binds is unknown.

Overall study results and limits: A positive correlation with patch test score was found for PT1 expanded TCR counts.

TCRdb redid the calling of the RACE reads with MiXCR, one entry per CDR3 protein. The top ten clones hold roughly 3.6% of a sample with tens of thousands of distinct CDR3 sequences, about an eighth of them seen once. In germline, CDR1 is MGHRA, CDR2 YSYEKL. The V end lost 4 bases, the J end lost 4 bases, and 10 bases lay between the germline ends. This CDR3 comprises 13 residues. V usage is TRBV4-1 and J usage is TRBJ1-2; no clear D gene. This TCR was recovered from a woman aged 55-69 years with alopecia areata. Some clones in this sample may be carry-over from other donors' samples. Sequenced here: whole blood, sampled in connection with sensitization to the hapten diphenylcyclopropenone (DPC). CDR3 region: CASSPPRGYGYTF. As DNA, the CDR3 is TGCGCCAGCAGCCCTCCGCGGGGCTATGGCTACACCTTC.